The 31 T cell receptor beta chains given below trace back to one sample, sequenced in a study of cytomegalovirus exposure and HLA in healthy donors. It was with 60 Vbeta and 13 Jbeta primers that the PCR ran. Clones were read by immunoSEQ multiplex PCR, and TCRdb kept only the in-frame ones, dropping some. The data show fewer than 200,000 clones, about 76% seen once. The sequenced sample consisted of PBMCs. The receptors shown here come from a woman between 40 and 55 years old in good health and CMV-seropositive.

This clone was detected a few times. The chain carries TRBV10-3 and TRBJ2-3, with 16 bases fitting TRBD2. With V trimmed by 7 bases and J by 1 base, 5 bases remained unmatched. This CDR3 comprises 17 residues. Germline V gives CDR1 ENHRY, CDR2 SYGVKD. The DNA of the CDR3 is TGTGCCATCAAGGGTGGGACTAGCGGGGGGGGCACAGATACGCAGTATTTT. Translation: CAIKGGTSGGGTDTQYF.

The chain employs TRBV5-1 and TRBJ2-1, with TRBD2 matching 8 bases. The CDR3 totals 15 residues. Per the germline V gene, CDR1 is SGHRS and CDR2 is YFSETQ. The ends lost 5 bases at V and 6 bases at J; junction bases unmatched: 10. As DNA, the CDR3 is TGCGCCAGCAGGCCCGCCGGGGGGGCGGGCAATGAGCAGTTCTTC. Protein: CASRPAGGAGNEQFF.

This clone was detected only a few times. The CDR3 DNA is TGTGCCAGCGTTGGGGGCCCAAGTCATGAGCAGTTCTTC. It codes for CASVGGPSHEQFF. The rearrangement links TRBV6-1 to TRBJ2-1; D perhaps matches TRBD1 (6 bases). Trimming cost V 8 bases and J 8 bases, with 16 bases left between them. The CDR3 runs to 13 residues. Germline V gives CDR1 MNHNS, CDR2 SASEGT.

V is TRBV27 and J is TRBJ2-2; 9 bases are shared with TRBD1. V dropped 3 bases and J dropped 7; count of bases not matched to a gene: 12. Germline-derived CDR1 and CDR2 are MNHEY and SMNVEV (reference sequence). This CDR3 is 17 amino acids long. DNA of the CDR3: TGTGCCAGCAGTTTGAATTCGGACAGGGGACTCATCGGGGAGCTGTTTTTT. Protein product: CASSLNSDRGLIGELFF.

This clone was counted only a few times. The chain joins TRBV9 to TRBJ1-2; tentatively, D is TRBD1 (6 bases). Germline V lookup: CDR1 SGDLS, CDR2 YYNGEE. This CDR3 contains 13 residues. The V and J ends lost 4 bases and 4 bases respectively, with 11 bases between them. The CDR3: CASSFVGGYGYTF. CDR3 coding DNA: TGTGCCAGCAGCTTTGTAGGGGGCTATGGCTACACCTTC.

The chain uses TRBV11-2 and TRBJ1-2, with 7 bases lining up with TRBD1. Germline V CDR1 and CDR2: SGHAT, FQNNGV. The length of the CDR3 is 13 residues. V shed 1 base and J 8 bases; nucleotides not matched to a gene: 4. For the CDR3, the DNA is TGTGCCAGCAGCTTAGTACAGGGGAACGGCTACACCTTC. Translation: CASSLVQGNGYTF.

This clone was observed a single time. The J gene is TRBJ2-7, the V gene TRBV30, with D possibly TRBD1 on 5 matching bases. The CDR3 loop spans 14 amino acids. Germline CDR1 is GTSNPN and CDR2 is SVGIG (reference sequence). V was shortened by 6 bases and J by 0 bases, with 15 bases between the two germline ends. The CDR3 nucleotides are TGTGCCTGTACAACAAGGGGAAGCTCCTACGAGCAGTACTTC. The encoded protein is CACTTRGSSYEQYF.

The chain uses TRBV5-1 and TRBJ2-3, with a possible D match to TRBD2 (6 bases). V lost 1 base and J 0 bases, leaving 15 bases between the germline ends. This CDR3 comprises 17 residues. Germline V gives CDR1 SGHRS, CDR2 YFSETQ. The CDR3 region is CASSLKSTGTSTDTQYF. CDR3 coding DNA: TGCGCCAGCAGCTTGAAGTCGACGGGGACTAGCACAGATACGCAGTATTTT. Full variable domain (rest looked up from reference TRBV5-1 and TRBJ2-3): KAGVTQTPRYLIKTRGQQVTLSCSPISGHRSVSWYQQTPGQGLQFLFEYFSETQRNKGNFPGRFSGRQFSNSRSEMNVSTLELGDSALYLCASSLKSTGTSTDTQYFGPGTRLTVL.

Worth noting for this clone: The same CDR3 also results from other DNA sequences found in this sample. The V call is TRBV7-7, the J call TRBJ2-7, with 9 bases that match TRBD1. V dropped 4 bases and J dropped 0; count of bases not matched to a gene: 4. From germline, CDR1 is SSHAT and CDR2 FNYEAQ (reference sequence). CDR3 length: 15 amino acids. In DNA, the CDR3 is TGTGCCAGCAGCTCCGGGACAGGGAGCTCCTACGAGCAGTACTTC. Protein product: CASSSGTGSSYEQYF.

This sequence joins TRBV6-5 and TRBJ1-1; no definite D call. CDR1 and CDR2 from the germline V gene are MNHEY and SVGAGI. The CDR3 has 15 residues. Trimming removed 2 bases from V and 3 bases from J, with 13 bases in between. CDR3 bases: TGTGCCAGCAGTTACGGACTGACCGTGGACACTGAAGCTTTCTTT. It yields the protein CASSYGLTVDTEAFF.

The chain combines TRBV11-2 with TRBJ1-4; TRBD1 matches at 9 bases. V gave up 1 base and J gave up 3 bases; unmatched junction bases: 6. Per germline, CDR1 SGHAT and CDR2 FQNNGV. This CDR3 region has 17 residues. This chain's CDR3 is CASSLGYRGLSNEKLFF. DNA for the CDR3: TGTGCCAGCAGCTTAGGTTACAGGGGGCTATCTAATGAAAAACTGTTTTTT.

CDR3 sequence: CASSLQGDTQYF. The CDR3 nucleotides are TGCGCCAGCAGCTTACAGGGAGATACGCAGTATTTT. The chain has TRBV5-1 and TRBJ2-3; maybe TRBD1 (6 bases). The CDR3 loop spans 12 amino acids. V was trimmed by 2 bases and J by 5 bases, leaving 6 bases between them. CDR1 is SGHRS, CDR2 YFSETQ, per germline.

In its sample, this clone was seen once. The chain links TRBV9 to TRBJ2-1; 12 nucleotides agree with TRBD2. V was clipped by 4 bases and J by 6 bases; unmatched bases: 8. Germline-derived CDR1 and CDR2 are SGDLS and YYNGEE. CDR3 length: 16 amino acids. CDR3 loop: CASSPRLAGEGNEQFF. CDR3 DNA: TGTGCCAGCAGCCCACGACTAGCGGGAGAGGGCAATGAGCAGTTCTTC.

CDR3 sequence: CASSPGGSGRTETQYF. CDR3 coding DNA: TGTGCCAGCAGCCCCGGCGGCTCTGGGAGGACAGAGACCCAGTACTTC. The rearrangement joins TRBV5-4 to TRBJ2-5; a possible D gene is TRBD2 (6 bases). Germline-derived CDR1 and CDR2 are SGHNT and YYREEE (reference sequence). V was trimmed by 4 bases and J by 4 bases, leaving 20 bases between them. CDR3 length: 16 amino acids.

The chain recombines TRBV28 with TRBJ1-2, with TRBD1 as a possible D gene (5 bases). Germline assignment: CDR1 MDHEN and CDR2 SYDVKM. V shed 1 base and J shed 4 bases, with 10 bases lying between them. The length of the CDR3 is 14 residues. The CDR3 sequence: CASSLSGQFYGYTF. The CDR3 DNA is TGTGCCAGCAGTTTATCAGGGCAGTTCTATGGCTACACCTTC.

The chain recombines TRBV7-2 with TRBJ1-6; D might be TRBD1 (5 bases). This CDR3 comprises 15 residues. Germline CDR1 SGHTA, CDR2 FQGNSA. V lost 1 base to trimming and J lost 6 bases, with 10 bases between them. The CDR3 DNA reads as TGTGCCAGCAGCTTAGTTGGGGACTCTAATTCACCCCTCCACTTT. Residues: CASSLVGDSNSPLHF.

The count of this clone is one. This chain uses TRBV27 with TRBJ2-5; TRBD1 might be the D (6 bases). This CDR3 comprises 15 residues. V gave up 5 bases and J gave up 5 bases, with 18 bases separating them. Germline CDR1 reads MNHEY; CDR2 reads SMNVEV (reference sequence). The CDR3: CASSNRDNTGETQYF. The CDR3 DNA is TGTGCCAGCAGTAACCGGGACAATACGGGGGAGACCCAGTACTTC.

The V call is TRBV14, the J call TRBJ2-7; 8 bases map to TRBD1. Losses at the gene ends were 3 bases for V and 5 bases for J; bases not matched to a gene: 0. In germline, CDR1 is SGHDN, CDR2 FVKESK. There are 12 residues in the CDR3. The CDR3 protein is CASSQDRDEQYF. CDR3 sequence (DNA): TGTGCCAGCAGCCAGGACAGGGACGAGCAGTACTTC.

The chain recombines TRBV20-1 with TRBJ2-4; D gene unclear. Germline V gene data show CDR1 as DFQATT and CDR2 as SNEGSKA (reference sequence). Trimming stripped 6 bases from V and 9 bases from J, with 12 bases between. CDR3 length: 11 amino acids. CDR3 in DNA: TGCAGTGCAAAACTAAGTGGCATTCAGTACTTC. Amino acid sequence: CSAKLSGIQYF.

Only a few counts were recorded for this clone. The chain links TRBV19 to TRBJ2-1, with D tentatively TRBD2 (6 bases). Germline CDR1 LNHDA, CDR2 SQIVND (reference sequence). Trimming left V 3 bases short and J 5 bases short, with 20 bases between. The CDR3 spans 17 residues. CDR3 DNA sequence: TGTGCCAGTAGTATTTGGGCAATCGGACTAACTGACAATGAGCAGTTCTTC. As protein: CASSIWAIGLTDNEQFF.

The chain recombines TRBV7-7 with TRBJ2-3; a possible D gene is TRBD2 (6 bases). Germline V gives CDR1 SSHAT, CDR2 FNYEAQ (reference sequence). The CDR3 spans 15 residues. Trimming pared 8 bases from V and 0 bases from J, leaving 15 bases between. CDR3 sequence: CASSISGTSTDTQYF. CDR3 coding DNA: TGTGCCAGCTCCATTTCGGGGACTAGCACAGATACGCAGTATTTT. The full variable domain, in which reference TRBV7-7 and TRBJ2-3 provide the parts outside the CDR3, is GAGVSQSPRYKVTKRGQDVTLRCDPISSHATLYWYQQALGQGPEFLTYFNYEAQPDKSGLPSDRFSAERPEGSISTLTIQRTEQRDSAMYRCASSISGTSTDTQYFGPGTRLTVL.

The V and J genes are TRBV7-9 and TRBJ1-1; D unresolved. Trimming pared 5 bases from V and 5 bases from J, leaving 12 bases between. Germline CDR1 SEHNR, CDR2 FQNEAQ (reference sequence). There are 13 residues in the CDR3. The CDR3 is CASSRGVLTEAFF. The CDR3 DNA sequence: TGTGCCAGCAGCCGCGGGGTTCTTACTGAAGCTTTCTTT.

Comments on this clone: The sample holds other DNA sequences that translate to the same CDR3. The rearrangement links TRBV18 to TRBJ2-1; D uncertain. The CDR3 has 14 amino acids. CDR1 KGHSH and CDR2 LQKENI come from the germline V gene. Trimming took off 0 bases at V and 4 bases at J, with 7 bases between the two ends. CDR3 sequence: CASSPPTGYNEQFF. The CDR3 DNA sequence: TGTGCCAGCTCACCACCTACGGGTTACAATGAGCAGTTCTTC.

This clone was detected a few times. This chain joins TRBV6-5 and TRBJ2-7, with D perhaps matching TRBD2 (6 bases). This CDR3 spans 15 amino acids. V gave up 0 bases and J gave up 6 bases, with 15 bases separating them. Germline values: CDR1 MNHEY, CDR2 SVGAGI. CDR3 sequence reads: CASSYSVLATSEQYF. The CDR3 DNA reads TGTGCCAGCAGTTACTCGGTGCTAGCGACATCCGAGCAGTACTTC.

The chain combines TRBV10-3 with TRBJ1-2, with D possibly matching TRBD1 (5 bases). V gave up 6 bases and J gave up 3 bases, with 23 bases separating them. The germline gives CDR1 ENHRY, CDR2 SYGVKD. The CDR3 extends over 17 amino acids. Written as DNA, the CDR3 is TGTGCCATCAGGGGCCAGGGCTCCATGGACGGATACTATGGCTACACCTTC. Amino acid sequence: CAIRGQGSMDGYYGYTF.

The genes are TRBV10-3 and TRBJ1-2; no clear D. V lost 0 bases and J lost 0, with 5 bases in between. The CDR3 contains 14 residues. Germline V CDR1 and CDR2: ENHRY, SYGVKD. The CDR3 DNA reads TGTGCCATCAGTGAGTCGATAGCTAACTATGGCTACACCTTC. Amino acids: CAISESIANYGYTF.

The chain employs TRBV19 and TRBJ2-1; 10 bases fit TRBD2. The CDR3 extends over 19 amino acids. Germline values: CDR1 LNHDA, CDR2 SQIVND (reference sequence). V shed 0 bases and J 7 bases; nucleotides not matched to a gene: 15. CDR3 coding DNA: TGTGCCAGTAGTATAGAGGCCGGGACAGGCGAAGCGGGAGGGAATGAGCAGTTCTTC. Translation: CASSIEAGTGEAGGNEQFF.

This sequence joins TRBV5-6 and TRBJ2-5; TRBD1 aligns across 7 bases. The CDR3 length is 15 residues. The junction had 17 bases not matched to a gene; V was cut back by 4 bases and J by 11 bases. The V gene's germline CDR1 is SGHDT and CDR2 YYEEEE. The DNA of the CDR3 is TGTGCCAGCAGCCGGGACAGCCTTTGGTCGAGTGAGCAGTACTTC. It codes for CASSRDSLWSSEQYF. The full variable domain, completed using reference TRBV5-6 and TRBJ2-5, is DAGVTQSPTHLIKTRGQQVTLRCSPKSGHDTVSWYQQALGQGPQFIFQYYEEEERQRGNFPDRFSGHQFPNYSSELNVNALLLGDSALYLCASSRDSLWSSEQYFGPGTRLLVL.

The V call is TRBV5-4, the J call TRBJ2-7, with 9 bases matching TRBD2. CDR3 length: 15 residues. V was clipped by 0 bases and J by 3 bases; unmatched bases: 4. In germline, CDR1 is SGHNT, CDR2 YYREEE (reference sequence). Here the CDR3 DNA reads TGTGCCAGCAGCTTGGGGCCAGCGGGAGGCTACGAGCAGTACTTC. Encoded protein: CASSLGPAGGYEQYF.

There are a few counts of this clone. The rearrangement links TRBV5-6 to TRBJ2-1, with TRBD2 matching 8 bases. Germline values: CDR1 SGHDT, CDR2 YYEEEE. The trim removed 6 bases at V and 8 bases at J, leaving 13 bases unmatched. The CDR3 runs 15 residues. The CDR3 here is CASTPGGSGVHEQFF. The CDR3 DNA reads as TGTGCCAGCACCCCTGGGGGTAGCGGGGTCCATGAGCAGTTCTTC. Variable domain in full (rest from reference TRBV5-6 and TRBJ2-1): DAGVTQSPTHLIKTRGQQVTLRCSPKSGHDTVSWYQQALGQGPQFIFQYYEEEERQRGNFPDRFSGHQFPNYSSELNVNALLLGDSALYLCASTPGGSGVHEQFFGPGTRLTVL.

This clone was detected a few times. The V call is TRBV29-1, the J call TRBJ1-2, with no clear D. V dropped 2 bases and J dropped 1 base, with 8 bases sitting between them. The CDR3 spans 13 residues. CDR1 SQVTM and CDR2 ANQGSEA come from the germline V gene. This CDR3 reads CSVEKQSNYGYTF. CDR3 coding DNA: TGCAGCGTTGAAAAACAGAGTAACTATGGCTACACCTTC.